These 13 T cell receptor beta chains were sequenced from one sample in a study of cytomegalovirus exposure and HLA in healthy donors. Primers for the PCR totalled 60 Vbeta and 13 Jbeta. Assay: immunoSEQ multiplex PCR; the TCRdb copy retains only in-frame clones and omits some. The sample has tens of thousands of clones, about 80% seen once. Sequencing input: PBMCs. Every receptor here comes from a man in his fifties or sixties in good health and CMV-seropositive.

The chain recombines TRBV5-4 with TRBJ2-5; perhaps TRBD2 as D (5 bases). This CDR3 comprises 16 residues. Germline CDR1 reads SGHNT; CDR2 reads YYREEE (reference sequence). Deletions cut 3 bases from V and 1 base from J, with 16 bases between. CDR3 sequence reads: CASSSFKERAQETQYF. In DNA form, the CDR3 reads TGTGCCAGCAGCTCGTTTAAAGAGAGGGCCCAAGAGACCCAGTACTTC.

The chain has TRBV19 and TRBJ2-2, with 7 positions matching TRBD1. The CDR3 loop spans 16 amino acids. V gave up 1 base and J gave up 0 bases; unmatched junction bases: 2. From germline, CDR1 is LNHDA and CDR2 SQIVND (reference sequence). The CDR3 DNA sequence: TGTGCCAGTAGTATAGCGAGGGGGCCGAACACCGGGGAGCTGTTTTTT. It translates to CASSIARGPNTGELFF. Full variable domain (outside the CDR3, taken from reference TRBV19 and TRBJ2-2): DGGITQSPKYLFRKEGQNVTLSCEQNLNHDAMYWYRQDPGQGLRLIYYSQIVNDFQKGDIAEGYSVSREKKESFPLTVTSAQKNPTAFYLCASSIARGPNTGELFFGEGSRLTVL.

The rearrangement joins TRBV19 to TRBJ1-2, with unresolved D. V was pared by 4 bases and J by 4 bases, with 10 bases between. CDR1 LNHDA and CDR2 SQIVND come from the germline V gene (reference sequence). The CDR3 is 13 residues long. The CDR3 DNA reads TGTGCCAGTAGTACCTTACAGAGCTATGGCTACACCTTC. It translates to CASSTLQSYGYTF.

The rearrangement joins TRBV5-4 to TRBJ2-5, with TRBD2 matching 16 bases. CDR1 is SGHNT and CDR2 is YYREEE in the germline V gene (reference sequence). This CDR3 spans 17 amino acids. V lost 3 bases to trimming and J lost 1 base; unmatched junction nucleotides: 3. The CDR3 nucleotides read TGTGCCAGCAGCTCGGGACTAGCGGGGGGGCCCCAAGAGACCCAGTACTTC. Translated, it gives CASSSGLAGGPQETQYF. The full variable domain, its missing parts supplied by reference TRBV5-4 and TRBJ2-5, is ETGVTQSPTHLIKTRGQQVTLRCSSQSGHNTVSWYQQALGQGPQFIFQYYREEENGRGNFPPRFSGLQFPNYSSELNVNALELDDSALYLCASSSGLAGGPQETQYFGPGTRLLVL.

The chain has TRBV29-1 and TRBJ2-3; TRBD1 matches 9 bases. The V gene end was trimmed by 0 bases and the J gene end by 4 bases; junction bases not matched to a gene: 5. The CDR3 length is 15 residues. CDR1 SQVTM and CDR2 ANQGSEA come from the germline V gene. In DNA, the CDR3 is TGCAGCGTTGAAGACTGGGGACAGGGCCCAGATACGCAGTATTTT. Protein product: CSVEDWGQGPDTQYF.

This clone was found a few times. This CDR3 is also generated by other DNA sequences in the sample. The chain recombines TRBV14 with TRBJ2-5, with 11 bases aligning to TRBD2. The germline V gene encodes CDR1 SGHDN and CDR2 FVKESK. V was clipped by 6 bases and J by 5 bases; unmatched bases: 5. The CDR3 sequence is 14 residues long. The CDR3 nucleotides read TGTGCCAGCAGTCTAGCGGGGGGCCGGGAGACCCAGTACTTC. This encodes CASSLAGGRETQYF. The complete variable domain, with remaining parts taken from reference TRBV14 and TRBJ2-5, reads EAGVTQFPSHSVIEKGQTVTLRCDPISGHDNLYWYRRVMGKEIKFLLHFVKESKQDESGMPNNRFLAERTGGTYSTLKVQPAELEDSGVYFCASSLAGGRETQYFGPGTRLLVL.

The CDR3 is CASSVGWTSGGLSTDTQYF. In DNA form, the CDR3 reads TGTGCCAGCAGCGTTGGATGGACTAGCGGGGGCCTAAGCACAGATACGCAGTATTTT. The chain combines TRBV9 with TRBJ2-3, with TRBD2 identical over 13 bases. V dropped 2 bases and J dropped 0; count of bases not matched to a gene: 9. Germline assignment: CDR1 SGDLS and CDR2 YYNGEE. The CDR3 length is 19 residues.

The V and J genes are TRBV5-4 and TRBJ2-7, with TRBD2 matching over 7 bases. CDR1 is SGHNT, CDR2 YYREEE, per germline (reference sequence). CDR3 length: 14 amino acids. The V gene end was trimmed by 0 bases and the J gene end by 5 bases; junction bases not matched to a gene: 5. CDR3 loop: CASSLGGGADEQYF. In DNA form, the CDR3 reads TGTGCCAGCAGCTTGGGGGGGGGAGCAGACGAGCAGTACTTC.

This rearrangement joins TRBV6-5 to TRBJ2-7; the D gene is possibly TRBD1 (6 bases). The CDR3 is 13 amino acids. Germline assignment: CDR1 MNHEY and CDR2 SVGAGI. V was trimmed by 8 bases and J by 5 bases, leaving 16 bases between them. CDR3 residues: CASRLGNRDEQYF. Here the CDR3 DNA reads TGTGCCAGCCGCCTCGGGAACAGGGACGAGCAGTACTTC.

The CDR3 region is CASSLVDGGYQETQYF. In DNA, the CDR3 is TGTGCCAGCAGCTTAGTGGACGGGGGTTACCAAGAGACCCAGTACTTC. The rearrangement uses TRBV7-9 and TRBJ2-5; possibly TRBD2 for D (6 bases). CDR1 is SEHNR and CDR2 is FQNEAQ in the germline V gene (reference sequence). The CDR3 length is 16 residues. V lost 1 base and J lost 0, with 12 bases in between.

This clone came up a few times. The chain joins TRBV5-1 to TRBJ1-1, with D perhaps TRBD1 (6 bases). The V gene lost 5 bases and the J gene lost 4 bases, with 6 bases spanning the gap. Germline V lookup: CDR1 SGHRS, CDR2 YFSETQ. The CDR3 is made up of 11 amino acids. The chain's CDR3 is CASRTGTEAFF. The CDR3 nucleotides read TGCGCCAGCAGGACAGGCACTGAAGCTTTCTTT.

In its sample, this clone was seen once. The chain is built from TRBV11-2 and TRBJ2-2, with TRBD1 identical over 10 bases. Germline CDR1 reads SGHAT; CDR2 reads FQNNGV. The J segment lost 3 bases and the V segment lost 5 bases, leaving 6 bases of the junction unmatched. There are 16 residues in the CDR3. The CDR3 loop is CASSPSGTGDTGELFF. CDR3 DNA: TGTGCCAGCAGCCCCTCCGGGACAGGGGACACCGGGGAGCTGTTTTTT.

This clone appeared a few times. The chain recombines TRBV6-1 with TRBJ2-5, with 9 bases identical to TRBD1. This CDR3 has 15 amino acids. V trimming: 1 base; J trimming: 7 bases; junction bases outside the gene matches: 7. Germline loops: CDR1 MNHNS, CDR2 SASEGT. The CDR3 here is CASSEGDRAGGTQYF. CDR3 nucleotide sequence: TGTGCCAGCAGTGAAGGGGACAGGGCCGGCGGGACCCAGTACTTC.